This TCR beta chain is from a study of blood T cell repertoires in COVID-19. At the level of the study: Spain, Italy and the United States supplied samples that represented acute and convalescent COVID-19. T cells, B-cell-depleted T cells, or PBMCs provided the cDNA or gDNA that served as material.

Original data processing: Nucleated cell number was recorded as an estimate derived from reference gene primer amplification. TCRdb's table, derived via immunoSEQ multiplex PCR, lists solely in-frame clones and lacks some. The DNA was the basis for D and trimming; V, J and clone size are from that table. The sample carries under 50,000 clones, about 90% recorded once. This clone has a single count. The CDR3 is 14 amino acids. The germline V gene has CDR1 MDHEN and CDR2 SYDVKM. Losses at the gene ends were 8 bases for V and 6 bases for J; bases not matched to a gene: 13. The sequence came from a woman aged 40 to 49 with acute or convalescent COVID-19. Material: peripheral blood. The rearrangement uses TRBV28 and TRBJ2-7, with TRBD1 identical over 7 bases. The CDR3 here is CASLRQGPAREQYF. The CDR3 DNA follows: TGTGCCAGCCTACGACAGGGTCCCGCCCGCGAGCAGTACTTC.